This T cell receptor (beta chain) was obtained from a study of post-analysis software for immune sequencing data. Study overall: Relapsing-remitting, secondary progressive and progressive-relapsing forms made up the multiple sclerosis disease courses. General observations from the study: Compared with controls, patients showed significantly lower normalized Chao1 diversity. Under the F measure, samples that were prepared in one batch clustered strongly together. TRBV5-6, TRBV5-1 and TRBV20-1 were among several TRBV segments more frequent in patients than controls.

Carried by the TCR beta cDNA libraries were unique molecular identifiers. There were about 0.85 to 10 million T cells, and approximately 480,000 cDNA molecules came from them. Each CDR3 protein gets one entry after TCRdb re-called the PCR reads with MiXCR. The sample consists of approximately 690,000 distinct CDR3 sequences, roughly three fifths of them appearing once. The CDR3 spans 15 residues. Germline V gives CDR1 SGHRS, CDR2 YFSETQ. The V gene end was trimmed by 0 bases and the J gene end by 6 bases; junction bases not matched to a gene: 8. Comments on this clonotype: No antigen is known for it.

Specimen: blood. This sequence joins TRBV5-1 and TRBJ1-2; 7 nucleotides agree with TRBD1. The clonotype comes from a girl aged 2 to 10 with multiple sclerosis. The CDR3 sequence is CASSLDPGGLDGYTF. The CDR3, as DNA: TGCGCCAGCAGCTTGGATCCAGGGGGATTGGATGGCTACACCTTC.